This record looks at one T cell receptor beta chain sequence and its context. No antigen is known for it. The germline V gene encodes CDR1 LNHDA and CDR2 SQIVND (reference sequence). V lost 6 bases and J 7 bases, leaving 18 bases between the germline ends. The CDR3 has 15 amino acids. The data derive from a study of cytomegalovirus exposure and HLA in healthy donors. Notes on the study in general: The study listed roughly 160 cytomegalovirus-associated TCR beta chains. A later look showed TCR association rates differing by HLA locus, highest for DRB1 and lowest for HLA-C.

Vbeta (60) and Jbeta (13) primers were used in the PCR. Authors' processing steps: As a later analysis found, there were tens of millions of unique TCR beta chains, of which 8.5 million to 13 million were shared. Sequenced by immunoSEQ multiplex PCR; TCRdb stores in-frame clones only, minus some. V, J and clone size were drawn from that table, and D and trimming were deduced from the DNA. Of 100,000 to 150,000 clones listed, about 70% are singletons. The sequencing sample was made of PBMCs. The chain has TRBV19 and TRBJ1-4; D unclear. The TCR originated in a woman aged 40 to 55 in good health and CMV-seronegative. CDR3 nucleotide sequence: TGTGCCAGTAGCCATCCGGGGTTCGAAGGTGAAAAACTGTTTTTT. Its translation: CASSHPGFEGEKLFF.